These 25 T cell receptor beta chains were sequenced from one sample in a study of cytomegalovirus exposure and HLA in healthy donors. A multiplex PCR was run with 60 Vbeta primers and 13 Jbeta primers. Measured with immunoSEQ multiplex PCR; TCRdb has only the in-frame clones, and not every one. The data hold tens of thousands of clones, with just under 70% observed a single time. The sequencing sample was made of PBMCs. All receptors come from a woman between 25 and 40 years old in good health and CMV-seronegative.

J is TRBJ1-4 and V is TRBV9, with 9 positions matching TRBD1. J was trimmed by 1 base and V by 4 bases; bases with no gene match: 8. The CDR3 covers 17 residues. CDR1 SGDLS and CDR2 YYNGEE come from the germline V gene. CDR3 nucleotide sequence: TGTGCCAGCAGCTTCCAGGACAGGGGTCGAACTAATGAAAAACTGTTTTTT. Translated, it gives CASSFQDRGRTNEKLFF.

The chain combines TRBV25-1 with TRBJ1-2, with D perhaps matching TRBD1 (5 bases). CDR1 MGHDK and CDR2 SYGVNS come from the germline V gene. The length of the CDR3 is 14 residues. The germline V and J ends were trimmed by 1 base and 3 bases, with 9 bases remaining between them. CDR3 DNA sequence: TGTGCCAGCAGTGAATGGCCGGGGGACTATGGCTACACCTTC. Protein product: CASSEWPGDYGYTF.

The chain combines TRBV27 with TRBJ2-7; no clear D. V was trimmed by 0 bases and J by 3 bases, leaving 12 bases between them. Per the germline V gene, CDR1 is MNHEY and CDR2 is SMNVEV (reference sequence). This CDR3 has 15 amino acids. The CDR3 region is CASSLSPPGLYEQYF. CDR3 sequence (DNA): TGTGCCAGCAGTTTATCTCCCCCAGGTCTCTACGAGCAGTACTTC.

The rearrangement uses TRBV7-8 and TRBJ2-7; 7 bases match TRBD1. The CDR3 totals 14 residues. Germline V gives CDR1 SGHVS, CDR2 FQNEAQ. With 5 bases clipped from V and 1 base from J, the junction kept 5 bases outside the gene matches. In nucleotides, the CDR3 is TGTGCCAGCAGCCAAGACAGGGTTTCCTACGAGCAGTACTTC. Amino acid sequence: CASSQDRVSYEQYF.

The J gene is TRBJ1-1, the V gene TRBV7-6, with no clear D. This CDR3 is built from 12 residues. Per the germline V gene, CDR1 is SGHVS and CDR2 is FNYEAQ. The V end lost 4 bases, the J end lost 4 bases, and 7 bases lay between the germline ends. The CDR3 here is CASSSGFTEAFF. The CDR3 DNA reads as TGTGCCAGCAGCTCCGGGTTCACTGAAGCTTTCTTT. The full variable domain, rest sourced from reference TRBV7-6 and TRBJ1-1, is GAGVSQSPRYKVTKRGQDVALRCDPISGHVSLYWYRQALGQGPEFLTYFNYEAQQDKSGLPNDRFSAERPEGSISTLTIQRTEQRDSAMYRCASSSGFTEAFFGQGTRLTVV.

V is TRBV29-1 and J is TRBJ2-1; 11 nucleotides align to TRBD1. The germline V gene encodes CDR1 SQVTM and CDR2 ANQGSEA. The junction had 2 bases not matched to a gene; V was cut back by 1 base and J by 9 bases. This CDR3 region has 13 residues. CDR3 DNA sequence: TGCAGCGTTGAAGGGACAGGGGGCGGTGAGCAGTTCTTC. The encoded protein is CSVEGTGGGEQFF.

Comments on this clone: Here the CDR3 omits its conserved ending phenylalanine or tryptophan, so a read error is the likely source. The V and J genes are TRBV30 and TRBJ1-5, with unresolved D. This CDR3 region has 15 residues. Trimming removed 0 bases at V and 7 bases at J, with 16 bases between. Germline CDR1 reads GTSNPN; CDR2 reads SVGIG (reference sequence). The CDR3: CAWSVPQLIVQPQHV. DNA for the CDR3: TGTGCCTGGAGTGTACCGCAATTGATAGTACAGCCCCAGCATGTT.

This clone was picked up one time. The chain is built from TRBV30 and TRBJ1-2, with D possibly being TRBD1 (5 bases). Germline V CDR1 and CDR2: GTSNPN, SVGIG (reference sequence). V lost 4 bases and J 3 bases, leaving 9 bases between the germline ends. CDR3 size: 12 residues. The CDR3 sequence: CAWKTAYYGYTF. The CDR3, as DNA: TGTGCCTGGAAGACAGCATACTATGGCTACACCTTC.

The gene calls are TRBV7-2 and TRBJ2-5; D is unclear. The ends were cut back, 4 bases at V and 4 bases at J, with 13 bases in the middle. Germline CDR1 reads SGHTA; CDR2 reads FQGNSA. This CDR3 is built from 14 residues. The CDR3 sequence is CASSSGLAIETQYF. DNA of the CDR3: TGTGCCAGCAGCTCCGGGTTAGCCATAGAGACCCAGTACTTC.

DNA of the CDR3: TGTGCCAGCAGCCAAGTGGGACAGGGCTTTGGGGAGCAGTTCTTC. This encodes CASSQVGQGFGEQFF. J is TRBJ2-1 and V is TRBV14, with TRBD1 identical over 9 bases. CDR1 and CDR2 from the germline V gene are SGHDN and FVKESK. After removal of 1 base from V and 10 bases from J, the junction contained 8 bases not matched to a gene. The length of the CDR3 is 15 residues.

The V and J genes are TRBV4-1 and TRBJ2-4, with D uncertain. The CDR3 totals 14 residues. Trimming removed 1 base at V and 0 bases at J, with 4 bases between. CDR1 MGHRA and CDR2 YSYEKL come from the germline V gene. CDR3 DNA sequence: TGCGCCAGCAGCCAAGTCCTAGCCAAAAACATTCAGTACTTC. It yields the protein CASSQVLAKNIQYF.

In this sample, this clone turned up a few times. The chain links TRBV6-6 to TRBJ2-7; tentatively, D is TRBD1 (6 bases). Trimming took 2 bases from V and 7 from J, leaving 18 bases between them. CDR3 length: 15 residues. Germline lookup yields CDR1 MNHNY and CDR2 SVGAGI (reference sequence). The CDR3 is CASSYQRDTKGEQYF. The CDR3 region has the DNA TGTGCCAGCAGTTACCAACGGGACACCAAAGGGGAGCAGTACTTC.

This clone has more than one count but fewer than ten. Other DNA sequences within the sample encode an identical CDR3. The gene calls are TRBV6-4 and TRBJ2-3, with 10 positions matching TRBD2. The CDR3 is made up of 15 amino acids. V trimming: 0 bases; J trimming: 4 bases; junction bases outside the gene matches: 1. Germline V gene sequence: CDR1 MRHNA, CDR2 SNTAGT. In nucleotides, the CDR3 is TGTGCCAGCAGTGACTCGAGCGGGGGGGCAGATACGCAGTATTTT. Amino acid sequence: CASSDSSGGADTQYF.

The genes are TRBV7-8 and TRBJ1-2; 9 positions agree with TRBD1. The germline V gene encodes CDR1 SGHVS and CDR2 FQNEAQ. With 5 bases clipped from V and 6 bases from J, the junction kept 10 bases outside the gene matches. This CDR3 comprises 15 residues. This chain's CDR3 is CASSQSPGQGNGYTF. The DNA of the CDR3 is TGTGCCAGCAGCCAGAGTCCGGGACAGGGTAATGGCTACACCTTC.

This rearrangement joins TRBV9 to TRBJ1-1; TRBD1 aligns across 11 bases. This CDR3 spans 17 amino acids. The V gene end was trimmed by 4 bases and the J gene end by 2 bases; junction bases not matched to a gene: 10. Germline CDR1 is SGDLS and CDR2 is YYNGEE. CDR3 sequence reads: CASSSPGTGGVNTEAFF. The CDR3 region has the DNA TGTGCCAGCAGCTCTCCCGGGACAGGGGGTGTCAACACTGAAGCTTTCTTT.

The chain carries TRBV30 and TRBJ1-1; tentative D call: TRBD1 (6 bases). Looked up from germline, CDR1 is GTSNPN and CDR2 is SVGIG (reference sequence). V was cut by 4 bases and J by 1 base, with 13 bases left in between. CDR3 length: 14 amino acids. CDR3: CAWKGQSTNTEAFF. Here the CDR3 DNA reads TGTGCCTGGAAAGGACAGTCGACGAACACTGAAGCTTTCTTT.

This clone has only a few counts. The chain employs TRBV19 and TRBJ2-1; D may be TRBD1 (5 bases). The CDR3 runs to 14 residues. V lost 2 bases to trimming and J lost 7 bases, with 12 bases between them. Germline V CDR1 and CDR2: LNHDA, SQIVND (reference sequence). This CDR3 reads CASSITQGGNEQFF. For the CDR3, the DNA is TGTGCCAGTAGTATAACGCAGGGTGGAAATGAGCAGTTCTTC.

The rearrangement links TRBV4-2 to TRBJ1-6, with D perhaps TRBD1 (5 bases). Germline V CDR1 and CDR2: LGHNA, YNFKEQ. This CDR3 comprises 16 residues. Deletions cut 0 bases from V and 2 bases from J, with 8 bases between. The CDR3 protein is CASSQDTTAYNSPLHF. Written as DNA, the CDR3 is TGTGCCAGCAGCCAAGATACGACAGCCTATAATTCACCCCTCCACTTT.

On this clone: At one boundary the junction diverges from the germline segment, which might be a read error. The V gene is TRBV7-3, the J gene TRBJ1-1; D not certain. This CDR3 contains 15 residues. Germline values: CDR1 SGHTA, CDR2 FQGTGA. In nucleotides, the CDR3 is TGTGCCAGCAGCCTAACGGGCAGCGGGGACACTGAAGCTTTCTTT. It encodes CASSLTGSGDTEAFF.

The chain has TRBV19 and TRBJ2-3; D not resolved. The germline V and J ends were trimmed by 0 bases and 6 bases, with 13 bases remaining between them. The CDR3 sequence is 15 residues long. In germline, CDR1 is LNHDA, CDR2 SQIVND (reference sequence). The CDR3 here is CASSIDDANRDTQYF. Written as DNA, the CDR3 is TGTGCCAGTAGTATAGACGATGCGAACCGGGATACGCAGTATTTT.

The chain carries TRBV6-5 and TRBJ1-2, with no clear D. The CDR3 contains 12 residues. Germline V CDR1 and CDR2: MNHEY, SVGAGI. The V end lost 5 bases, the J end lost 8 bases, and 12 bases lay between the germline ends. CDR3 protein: CASSRGRSGYTF. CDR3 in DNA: TGTGCCAGCAGTCGAGGGAGGTCCGGCTACACCTTC.

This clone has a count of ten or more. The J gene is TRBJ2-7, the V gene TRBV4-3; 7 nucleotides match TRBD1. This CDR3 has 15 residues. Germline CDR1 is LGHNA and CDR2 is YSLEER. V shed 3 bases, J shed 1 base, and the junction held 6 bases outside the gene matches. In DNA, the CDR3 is TGCGCCAGCAGCCACAGTGCGACAGGGTCCTACGAGCAGTACTTC. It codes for CASSHSATGSYEQYF.

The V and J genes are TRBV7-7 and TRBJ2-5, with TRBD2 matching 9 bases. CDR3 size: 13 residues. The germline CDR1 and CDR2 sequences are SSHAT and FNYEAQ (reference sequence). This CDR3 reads CASGGTRGETQYF. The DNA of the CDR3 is TGTGCTAGCGGGGGAACCAGGGGAGAGACCCAGTACTTC.

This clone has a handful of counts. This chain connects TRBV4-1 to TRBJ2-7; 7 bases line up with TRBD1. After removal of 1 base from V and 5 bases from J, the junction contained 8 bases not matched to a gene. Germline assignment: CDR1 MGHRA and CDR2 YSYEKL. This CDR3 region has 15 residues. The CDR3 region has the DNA TGCGCCAGCAGCCAAGTAGGTACAGGGACAGACGAGCAGTACTTC. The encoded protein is CASSQVGTGTDEQYF.

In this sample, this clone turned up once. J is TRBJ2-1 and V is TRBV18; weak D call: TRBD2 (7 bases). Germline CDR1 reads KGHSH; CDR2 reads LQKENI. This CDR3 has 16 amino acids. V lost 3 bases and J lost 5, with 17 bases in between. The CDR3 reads CASSPNAGGLNNEQFF. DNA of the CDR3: TGTGCCAGCTCACCCAACGCCGGGGGGCTCAACAATGAGCAGTTCTTC.